Below are 25 T cell receptor beta chains sequenced from a single sample in a study of glioma-infiltrating T cells. TCR alpha and beta CDR3 regions were amplified from RNA using iRepertoire nested multiplex PCR. TCRdb processed the multiplex PCR reads anew with MiXCR; each CDR3 protein has one entry. The sample lists around 100,000 distinct CDR3 sequences, around 30% occurring once. Sequencing input: glioma tissue, nonneoplastic brain tissue, or PBMCs (not recorded which). All receptors derive from a human donor with low-grade glioma or glioblastoma, undergoing nonglioma brain surgery, or in good health (not recorded which).

On this clonotype itself: This sequence may be a read error, since a much larger clone differs from it by one base. This CDR3 is CASSIYRGYEQCF. CDR3 nucleotides: TGTGCCAGTAGTATCTACAGGGGGTACGAGCAGTGCTTC. The genes are TRBV19 and TRBJ2-7, with 8 positions matching TRBD1. Germline-derived CDR1 and CDR2 are LNHDA and SQIVND (reference sequence). This CDR3 is 13 amino acids long.

This clonotype was picked up a small number of times. The chain employs TRBV3-1 and TRBJ1-1; D gene ambiguous. Deletions cut 1 base from V and 4 bases from J, with 7 bases between. Germline assignment: CDR1 LGHDT and CDR2 YNNKEL (reference sequence). CDR3 length equals 13 residues. The DNA of the CDR3 is TGTGCCAGCAGCCAAGCCCTGTTCACTGAAGCTTTCTTT. It codes for CASSQALFTEAFF. The full variable domain, with the rest looked up from reference TRBV3-1 and TRBJ1-1, is DTAVSQTPKYLVTQMGNDKSIKCEQNLGHDTMYWYKQDSKKFLKIMFSYNNKELIINETVPNRFSPKSPDKAHLNLHINSLELGDSAVYFCASSQALFTEAFFGQGTRLTVV.

This clonotype was detected many times. The chain couples TRBV20-1 to TRBJ1-1; 8 bases agree with TRBD1. V was pared by 0 bases and J by 1 base, with 1 base of the junction left unmatched. CDR1 is DFQATT, CDR2 SNEGSKA, per germline (reference sequence). This CDR3 is built from 14 residues. CDR3 DNA: TGCAGTGCTAGAGATGGGACAGGGAACACTGAAGCTTTCTTT. Translation gives CSARDGTGNTEAFF.

Concerning this clonotype: This may arise from a read error, as a much more abundant clone is one base away. The chain carries TRBV6-5 and TRBJ2-1; D is unclear. There are 15 residues in the CDR3. Germline lookup yields CDR1 MNHEY and CDR2 SVGAGI. The V gene lost 6 bases and the J gene lost 4 bases, with 16 bases spanning the gap. CDR3: CASRLTRSGYNEQFF. CDR3 DNA sequence: TGTGCCAGCAGACTGACTCGGTCCGGTTACAATGAGCAGTTCTTC.

This clonotype came up many times. The chain uses TRBV7-2 and TRBJ2-7; no definite D call. V lost 1 base and J 4 bases, leaving 5 bases between the germline ends. Germline V gene data show CDR1 as SGHTA and CDR2 as FQGNSA. The CDR3 consists of 12 residues. The CDR3 DNA reads as TGTGCCAGCAGCTTAGTTGCTTACGAGCAGTACTTC. Amino acid sequence: CASSLVAYEQYF.

This clonotype was counted only a few times. J is TRBJ2-3 and V is TRBV5-1, with 8 bases lining up with TRBD2. Unmatched junction bases numbered 12, after V lost 6 bases and J lost 0 bases. The CDR3 has 17 amino acids. Germline CDR1 reads SGHRS; CDR2 reads YFSETQ. The CDR3, as DNA: TGCGCCAGCAAGGGGGTAGCGGGGACCCCTAGCACAGATACGCAGTATTTT. This translates into CASKGVAGTPSTDTQYF. Filled out from reference TRBV5-1 and TRBJ2-3, the complete variable domain reads KAGVTQTPRYLIKTRGQQVTLSCSPISGHRSVSWYQQTPGQGLQFLFEYFSETQRNKGNFPGRFSGRQFSNSRSEMNVSTLELGDSALYLCASKGVAGTPSTDTQYFGPGTRLTVL.

This clonotype was recorded at least ten times. This chain joins TRBV7-2 and TRBJ2-1; no definite D call. Germline V lookup: CDR1 SGHTA, CDR2 FQGNSA. The CDR3 sequence is 13 residues long. The V end lost 6 bases, the J end lost 6 bases, and 12 bases lay between the germline ends. The CDR3 protein is CASSGYVVNEQFF. CDR3 DNA: TGTGCCAGCAGTGGGTACGTGGTCAATGAGCAGTTCTTC.

This clonotype was recorded a few times. The chain joins TRBV11-3 to TRBJ2-7, with 7 positions matching TRBD1. Trimming removed 5 bases from V and 5 bases from J; junction bases left unmatched: 6. The length of the CDR3 is 13 residues. Germline CDR1 and CDR2: SGHNT and YENEEA. In DNA form, the CDR3 reads TGTGCCAGCAGCGGTAACAGGGGTAACGAGCAGTACTTC. Its translation is CASSGNRGNEQYF.

This clonotype was found many times. The chain links TRBV28 to TRBJ2-7; D uncertain. The V gene lost 6 bases and the J gene lost 4 bases, with 13 bases spanning the gap. Germline CDR1 is MDHEN and CDR2 is SYDVKM. The CDR3 has 13 residues. CDR3 amino acids: CASRTEPFYEQYF. In DNA, the CDR3 is TGTGCCAGCAGAACAGAGCCTTTTTACGAGCAGTACTTC.

This clonotype was found a few times. Sequence at one end of the junction differs from germline and may be a read error. The chain joins TRBV20-1 to TRBJ1-5, with D unresolved. The CDR3 runs 15 residues. CDR1 is DFQATT and CDR2 is SNEGSKA in the germline V gene (reference sequence). CDR3 in DNA: TGCAGTGCTAGAGACACAGCGGTTAGCAGTCAGCCCCAGCATTTT. It codes for CSARDTAVSSQPQHF.

This clonotype was counted only a few times. The rearrangement uses TRBV24-1 and TRBJ2-6, with D perhaps TRBD1 or TRBD2 (5 bases each). The germline V gene has CDR1 KGHDR and CDR2 SFDVKD. This CDR3 contains 15 residues. With 3 bases removed from V and 4 bases from J, the gap between germline ends came to 9 bases. The CDR3 loop is CATSDPGRGANVLTF. The DNA for the CDR3 is TGTGCCACCAGTGATCCGGGGCGAGGGGCCAACGTCCTGACTTTC.

This clonotype has just a few counts. This sequence joins TRBV6-2 or TRBV6-3 and TRBJ1-1; 7 nucleotides line up with TRBD1. The CDR3 totals 16 residues. After removal of 2 bases from V and 6 bases from J, the junction contained 12 bases not matched to a gene. Germline CDR1 reads MNHEY; CDR2 reads SVGEGT. The CDR3, as DNA: TGTGCCAGCAGTTACCCATGGACAGGAGAGGGGGCTGAAGCTTTCTTT. Its protein is CASSYPWTGEGAEAFF.

Ten or more counts support this clonotype. This chain joins TRBV7-9 and TRBJ1-3, with TRBD1 identical over 7 bases. The CDR3 is made up of 13 amino acids. Germline loops: CDR1 SEHNR, CDR2 FQNEAQ (reference sequence). V shed 9 bases, J shed 7 bases, and the junction held 9 bases outside the gene matches. CDR3 amino acids: CARGDRASNTIYF. CDR3 coding DNA: TGTGCCAGAGGGGACAGAGCGTCGAACACCATATATTTT. Filled out from reference TRBV7-9 and TRBJ1-3, the complete variable domain reads DTGVSQNPRHKITKRGQNVTFRCDPISEHNRLYWYRQTLGQGPEFLTYFQNEAQLEKSRLLSDRFSAERPKGSFSTLEIQRTEQGDSAMYLCARGDRASNTIYFGEGSWLTVV.

This chain uses TRBV4-2 with TRBJ2-3; 9 bases map to TRBD2. This CDR3 has 14 residues. V was pared by 7 bases and J by 6 bases, with 8 bases of the junction left unmatched. Germline-derived CDR1 and CDR2 are LGHNA and YNFKEQ. The CDR3: CASKAGGPHDTQYF. CDR3 coding DNA: TGTGCCAGCAAAGCGGGGGGTCCCCATGATACGCAGTATTTT.

The rearrangement uses TRBV5-6 and TRBJ1-6; 8 bases match TRBD1. CDR1 and CDR2 from the germline V gene are SGHDT and YYEEEE. The ends lost 2 bases at V and 8 bases at J; junction bases unmatched: 3. The CDR3 has 14 residues. CDR3 sequence (DNA): TGTGCCAGCAGCTTTGTACAGGGGGATTCACCCCTCCACTTT. Its protein is CASSFVQGDSPLHF.

As for this clonotype: This may be a read error, as it is one base from a much larger clone. This CDR3 is missing its conserved last phenylalanine or tryptophan, likely due to a read error. The chain couples TRBV20-1 to TRBJ2-1, with D perhaps matching TRBD1 (5 bases). Germline V gene lookup returns CDR1 DFQATT and CDR2 SNEGSKA (reference sequence). The CDR3 has 14 amino acids. Trimming left V 1 base short and J 4 bases short, with 11 bases between. CDR3 bases: TGCAGTGCTAGAGTTCCAGGGCTGTACAATGAGCAGTTCCTC. Translated, it gives CSARVPGLYNEQFL.

This clonotype has a count of ten or more. This sequence joins TRBV20-1 and TRBJ1-4; no reliable D call. This CDR3 contains 14 residues. CDR1 is DFQATT, CDR2 SNEGSKA, per germline (reference sequence). V lost 0 bases and J 4 bases, leaving 9 bases between the germline ends. Here the CDR3 reads CSARDPRSNEKLFF. CDR3 nucleotide sequence: TGCAGTGCTAGAGATCCCCGGAGTAATGAAAAACTGTTTTTT.

As regards this clonotype: This may arise from a read error, as a much more abundant clone is one base away. The chain combines TRBV29-1 with TRBJ1-5, with a possible D match to TRBD1 (5 bases). V was shortened by 6 bases and J by 0 bases, with 15 bases between the two germline ends. In germline, CDR1 is SQVTM, CDR2 ANQGSEA. The CDR3 spans 15 residues. CDR3: CSVAIQAGSNQPQHF. The CDR3, as DNA: TGCAGCGTGGCAATACAGGCAGGTAGCAATCAGCCCCAGCATTTT.

V gene TRBV4-2 combines with J gene TRBJ2-4; D may be TRBD2 (6 bases). Germline CDR1 LGHNA, CDR2 YNFKEQ. V was cut by 3 bases and J by 1 base, with 7 bases left in between. The CDR3 extends over 14 amino acids. CDR3 bases: TGTGCCAGCAGCCAGGAGGGGGCCAAAAACATTCAGTACTTC. It specifies CASSQEGAKNIQYF.

This clonotype showed up many times. The genes are TRBV7-3 and TRBJ1-1; D might be TRBD1 (6 bases). This CDR3 has 14 residues. Germline-derived CDR1 and CDR2 are SGHTA and FQGTGA. The V and J ends lost 5 bases and 2 bases respectively, with 12 bases between them. This chain's CDR3 is CASSASGENTEAFF. CDR3 in DNA: TGTGCCAGCAGCGCCTCAGGGGAAAACACTGAAGCTTTCTTT.

Within the sample, this clonotype is medium-sized. The chain joins TRBV2 to TRBJ2-3; no firm D call. Deletions cut 6 bases from V and 3 bases from J, with 10 bases between. This CDR3 is built from 13 residues. CDR1 SNHLY and CDR2 FYNNEI come from the germline V gene. The CDR3 loop reads CASRARETDTQYF. In nucleotides, the CDR3 is TGTGCCAGCAGGGCTAGGGAAACAGATACGCAGTATTTT.

This clonotype occurred a few times. V gene TRBV7-9 combines with J gene TRBJ2-3; maybe TRBD2 (6 bases). Germline CDR1 and CDR2: SEHNR and FQNEAQ (reference sequence). V gave up 5 bases and J gave up 7 bases, with 13 bases separating them. The length of the CDR3 is 13 residues. Here the CDR3 reads CASSRRDFNTQYF. The DNA for the CDR3 is TGTGCCAGCAGCCGCCGGGACTTTAATACGCAGTATTTT.

This clonotype was picked up many times. The genes are TRBV20-1 and TRBJ2-7; D unresolved. With 4 bases removed from V and 6 bases from J, the gap between germline ends came to 19 bases. Germline V gene lookup returns CDR1 DFQATT and CDR2 SNEGSKA (reference sequence). The CDR3 length is 14 residues. CDR3 coding DNA: TGCAGTGCTACCCCCCGACGGGTGAGCTCCGAGCAGTACTTC. This sequence encodes CSATPRRVSSEQYF.

J is TRBJ1-1 and V is TRBV7-2; D is undetermined. Looked up from germline, CDR1 is SGHTA and CDR2 is FQGNSA. The germline V and J ends were trimmed by 1 base and 4 bases, with 7 bases remaining between them. The CDR3 totals 13 residues. In nucleotides, the CDR3 is TGTGCCAGCAGCTTAGAGCACTCCACTGAAGCTTTCTTT. Amino acid sequence: CASSLEHSTEAFF.

This clonotype was seen at least ten times. The V and J genes are TRBV19 and TRBJ2-3, with D perhaps TRBD1 or TRBD2 (6 bases each). Looked up from germline, CDR1 is LNHDA and CDR2 is SQIVND (reference sequence). CDR3 size: 15 residues. Trimming took 5 bases from V and 1 from J, leaving 13 bases between them. CDR3 nucleotide sequence: TGTGCCAGTAGTTCCTCCGGGGGCCGCACAGATACGCAGTATTTT. It specifies CASSSSGGRTDTQYF.